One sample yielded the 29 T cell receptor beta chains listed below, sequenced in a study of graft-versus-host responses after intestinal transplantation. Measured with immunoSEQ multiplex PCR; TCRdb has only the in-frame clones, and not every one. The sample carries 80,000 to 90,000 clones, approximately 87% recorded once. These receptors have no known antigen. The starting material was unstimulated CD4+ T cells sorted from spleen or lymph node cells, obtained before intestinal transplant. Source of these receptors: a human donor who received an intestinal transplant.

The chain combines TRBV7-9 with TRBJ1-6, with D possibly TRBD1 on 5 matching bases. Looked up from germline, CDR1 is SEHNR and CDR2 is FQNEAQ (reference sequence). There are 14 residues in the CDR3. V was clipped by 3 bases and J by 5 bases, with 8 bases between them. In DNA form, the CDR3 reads TGTGCCAGCAGCTTCAGGGCCGATAATTCACCCCTCCACTTT. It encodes CASSFRADNSPLHF.

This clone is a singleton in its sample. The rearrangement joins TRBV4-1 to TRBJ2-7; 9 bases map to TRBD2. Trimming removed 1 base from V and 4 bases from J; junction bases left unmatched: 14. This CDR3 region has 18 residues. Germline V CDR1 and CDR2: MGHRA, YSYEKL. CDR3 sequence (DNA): TGCGCCAGCAGCCAAGTTACCGGGCGGGGGGGACTAGAGTACGAGCAGTACTTC. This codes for CASSQVTGRGGLEYEQYF.

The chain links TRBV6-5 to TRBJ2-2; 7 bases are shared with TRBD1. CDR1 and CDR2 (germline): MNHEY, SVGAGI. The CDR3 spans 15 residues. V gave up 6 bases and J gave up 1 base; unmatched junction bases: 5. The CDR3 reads CASRRPGGNTGELFF. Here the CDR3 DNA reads TGTGCCAGCAGGAGACCAGGGGGGAACACCGGGGAGCTGTTTTTT.

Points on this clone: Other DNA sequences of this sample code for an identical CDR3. The CDR3 loop is CASSLAAVDYEQYF. CDR3 DNA: TGCGCCAGCAGCTTGGCGGCGGTAGACTACGAGCAGTACTTC. V gene TRBV5-1 combines with J gene TRBJ2-7; no definite D call. Looked up from germline, CDR1 is SGHRS and CDR2 is YFSETQ. V shed 0 bases and J shed 3 bases, with 10 bases lying between them. This CDR3 has 14 amino acids. The variable domain in full, completed from reference TRBV5-1 and TRBJ2-7, reads KAGVTQTPRYLIKTRGQQVTLSCSPISGHRSVSWYQQTPGQGLQFLFEYFSETQRNKGNFPGRFSGRQFSNSRSEMNVSTLELGDSALYLCASSLAAVDYEQYFGPGTRLTVT.

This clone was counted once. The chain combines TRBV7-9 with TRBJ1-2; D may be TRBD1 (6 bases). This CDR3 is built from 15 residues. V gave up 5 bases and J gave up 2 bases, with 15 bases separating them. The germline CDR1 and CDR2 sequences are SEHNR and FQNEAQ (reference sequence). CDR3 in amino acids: CASSRMDSLNYGYTF. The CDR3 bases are TGTGCCAGCAGCCGCATGGACAGTCTCAACTATGGCTACACCTTC.

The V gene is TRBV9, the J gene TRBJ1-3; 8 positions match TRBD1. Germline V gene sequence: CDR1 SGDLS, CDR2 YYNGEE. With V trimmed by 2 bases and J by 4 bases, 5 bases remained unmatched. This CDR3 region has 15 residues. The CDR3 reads CASSVSRGLGNTIYF. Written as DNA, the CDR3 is TGTGCCAGCAGCGTTAGCAGGGGGCTCGGAAACACCATATATTTT.

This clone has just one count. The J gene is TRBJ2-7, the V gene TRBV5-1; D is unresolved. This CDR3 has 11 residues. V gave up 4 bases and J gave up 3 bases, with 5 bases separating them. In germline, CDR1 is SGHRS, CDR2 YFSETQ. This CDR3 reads CASSAYYEQYF. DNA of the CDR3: TGCGCCAGCAGCGCCTACTACGAGCAGTACTTC.

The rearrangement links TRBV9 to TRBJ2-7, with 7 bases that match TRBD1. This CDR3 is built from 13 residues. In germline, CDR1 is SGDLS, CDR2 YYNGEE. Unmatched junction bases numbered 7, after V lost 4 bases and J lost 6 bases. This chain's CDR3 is CASSSQGRSEQYF. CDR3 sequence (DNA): TGTGCCAGCAGCTCACAGGGGCGGTCCGAGCAGTACTTC.

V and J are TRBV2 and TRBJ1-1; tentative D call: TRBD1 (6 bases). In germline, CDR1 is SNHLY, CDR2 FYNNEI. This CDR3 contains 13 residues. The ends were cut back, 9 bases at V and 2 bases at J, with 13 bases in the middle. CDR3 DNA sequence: TGTGCCAGTAGGGACAACCTAAACACTGAAGCTTTCTTT. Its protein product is CASRDNLNTEAFF.

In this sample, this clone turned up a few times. The CDR3 DNA follows: TGTGCCAGCAGCCAAGCTCCGGGACAGGGGTATGGCTACACCTTC. It codes for CASSQAPGQGYGYTF. V is TRBV4-2 and J is TRBJ1-2; 10 bases agree with TRBD1. Germline lookup yields CDR1 LGHNA and CDR2 YNFKEQ. The CDR3 has 15 residues. Trimming took 1 base from V and 5 from J; bases not matched to a gene: 4.

CDR3 protein: CASRPGGAKNIQYF. DNA for the CDR3: TGTGCCAGCAGACCGGGGGGGGCCAAAAACATTCAGTACTTC. The chain combines TRBV6-1 with TRBJ2-4; 8 bases align to TRBD2. This CDR3 has 14 residues. Trimming removed 6 bases from V and 1 base from J; junction bases left unmatched: 2. Germline CDR1 is MNHNS and CDR2 is SASEGT.

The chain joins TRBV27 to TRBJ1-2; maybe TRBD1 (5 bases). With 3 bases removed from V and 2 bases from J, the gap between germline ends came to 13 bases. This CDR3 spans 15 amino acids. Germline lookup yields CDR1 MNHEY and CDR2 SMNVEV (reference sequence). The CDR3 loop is CASSFRGLSNYGYTF. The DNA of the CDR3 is TGTGCCAGCAGTTTTAGGGGCCTCTCGAACTATGGCTACACCTTC.

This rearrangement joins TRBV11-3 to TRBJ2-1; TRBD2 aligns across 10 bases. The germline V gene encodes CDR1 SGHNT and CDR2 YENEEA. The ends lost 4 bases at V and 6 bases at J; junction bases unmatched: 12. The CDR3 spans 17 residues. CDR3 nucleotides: TGTGCCAGCAGCTCCCCAGCGGGGGGGCTTACCTCCAATGAGCAGTTCTTC. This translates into CASSSPAGGLTSNEQFF.

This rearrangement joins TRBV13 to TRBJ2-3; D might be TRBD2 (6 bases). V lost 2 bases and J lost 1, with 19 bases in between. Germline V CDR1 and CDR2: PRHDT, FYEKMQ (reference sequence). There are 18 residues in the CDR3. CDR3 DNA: TGTGCCAGCAGCTTAAGAGTATTTAGCGGAGCCCGCACAGATACGCAGTATTTT. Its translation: CASSLRVFSGARTDTQYF. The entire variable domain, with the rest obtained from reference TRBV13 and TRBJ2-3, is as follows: AAGVIQSPRHLIKEKRETATLKCYPIPRHDTVYWYQQGPGQDPQFLISFYEKMQSDKGSIPDRFSAQQFSDYHSELNMSSLELGDSALYFCASSLRVFSGARTDTQYFGPGTRLTVL.

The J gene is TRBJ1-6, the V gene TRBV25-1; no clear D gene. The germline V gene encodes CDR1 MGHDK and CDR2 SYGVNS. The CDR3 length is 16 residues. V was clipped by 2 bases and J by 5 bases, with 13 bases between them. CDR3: CASSENRGPHNSPLHF. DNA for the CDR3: TGTGCCAGCAGTGAAAATCGGGGTCCACATAATTCACCCCTCCACTTT.

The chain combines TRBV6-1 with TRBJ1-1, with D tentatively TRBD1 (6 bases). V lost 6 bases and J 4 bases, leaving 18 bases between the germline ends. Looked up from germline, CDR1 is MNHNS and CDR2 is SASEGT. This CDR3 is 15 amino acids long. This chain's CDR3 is CASSSLTGWGTEAFF. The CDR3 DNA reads TGTGCCAGCAGCTCCTTGACAGGCTGGGGCACTGAAGCTTTCTTT.

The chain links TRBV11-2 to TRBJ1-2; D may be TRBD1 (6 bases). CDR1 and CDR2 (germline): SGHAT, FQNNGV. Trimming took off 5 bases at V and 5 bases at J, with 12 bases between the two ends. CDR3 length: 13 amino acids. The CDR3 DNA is TGTGCCAGCAGCGAGACCCAGGGGTATGGCTACACCTTC. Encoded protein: CASSETQGYGYTF.

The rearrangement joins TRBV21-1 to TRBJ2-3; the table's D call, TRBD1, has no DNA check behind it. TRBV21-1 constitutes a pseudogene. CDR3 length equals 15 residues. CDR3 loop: CASRLTDRPTDTQYF. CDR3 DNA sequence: TGTGCCAGCAGGCTCACGGACAGACCCACAGATACGCAGTATTTT.

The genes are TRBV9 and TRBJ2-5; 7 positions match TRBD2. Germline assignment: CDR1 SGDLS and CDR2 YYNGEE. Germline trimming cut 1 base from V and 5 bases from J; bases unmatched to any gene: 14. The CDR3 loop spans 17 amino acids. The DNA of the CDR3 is TGTGCCAGCAGCGTAACCCCGACTGTGGCTAGCGGCGAGACCCAGTACTTC. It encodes CASSVTPTVASGETQYF.

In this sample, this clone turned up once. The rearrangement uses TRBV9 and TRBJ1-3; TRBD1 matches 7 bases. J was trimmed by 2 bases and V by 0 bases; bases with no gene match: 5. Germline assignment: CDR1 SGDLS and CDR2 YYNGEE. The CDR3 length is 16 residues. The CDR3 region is CASSVETGRAGNTIYF. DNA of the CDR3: TGTGCCAGCAGCGTAGAGACAGGGAGAGCTGGAAACACCATATATTTT.

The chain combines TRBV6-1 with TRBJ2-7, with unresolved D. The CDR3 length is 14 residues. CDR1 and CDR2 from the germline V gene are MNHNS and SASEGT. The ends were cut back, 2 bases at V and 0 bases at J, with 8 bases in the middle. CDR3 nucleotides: TGTGCCAGCAGTGAAAGCTATATCTCCTACGAGCAGTACTTC. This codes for CASSESYISYEQYF.

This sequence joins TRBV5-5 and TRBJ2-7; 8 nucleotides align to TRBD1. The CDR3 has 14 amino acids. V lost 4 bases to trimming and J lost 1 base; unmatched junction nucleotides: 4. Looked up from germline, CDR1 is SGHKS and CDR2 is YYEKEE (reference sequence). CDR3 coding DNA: TGTGCCAGCAGCAACGGACAGGGTTCCTACGAGCAGTACTTC. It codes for CASSNGQGSYEQYF.

CDR3 nucleotide sequence: TGTGCCAGCAGCTTTGTTGGGACAAAGATGAACACTGAAGCTTTCTTT. Residues: CASSFVGTKMNTEAFF. The chain carries TRBV5-8 and TRBJ1-1; possibly TRBD1 for D (6 bases). Germline values: CDR1 SGHTS, CDR2 YDEGEE. Trimming cost V 2 bases and J 0 bases, with 14 bases left between them. The CDR3 contains 16 residues.

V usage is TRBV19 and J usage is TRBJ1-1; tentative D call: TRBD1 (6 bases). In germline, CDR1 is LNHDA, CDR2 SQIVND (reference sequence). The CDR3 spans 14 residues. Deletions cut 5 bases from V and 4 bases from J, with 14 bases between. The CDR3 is CASSRRGPGTEAFF. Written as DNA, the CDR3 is TGTGCCAGTAGTCGGCGGGGGCCAGGCACTGAAGCTTTCTTT.

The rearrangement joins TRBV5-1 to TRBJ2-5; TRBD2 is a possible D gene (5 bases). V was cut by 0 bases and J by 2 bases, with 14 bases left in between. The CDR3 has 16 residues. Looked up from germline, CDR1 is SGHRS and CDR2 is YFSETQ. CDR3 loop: CASSLVAGRDQETQYF. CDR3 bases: TGCGCCAGCAGCTTGGTAGCAGGTCGGGATCAAGAGACCCAGTACTTC.

CDR3 DNA: TGTGCCACTTATGCACAGGGGAACACTGAAGCTTTCTTT. Its translation is CATYAQGNTEAFF. The V call is TRBV18, the J call TRBJ1-1, with D perhaps matching TRBD1 (6 bases). The CDR3 sequence is 13 residues long. V was shortened by 10 bases and J by 1 base, with 13 bases between the two germline ends. The germline V gene encodes CDR1 KGHSH and CDR2 LQKENI. Looking up the rest from reference TRBV18 and TRBJ1-1 gives the full variable domain: NAGVMQNPRHLVRRRGQEARLRCSPMKGHSHVYWYRQLPEEGLKFMVYLQKENIIDESGMPKERFSAEFPKEGPSILRIQQVVRGDSAAYFCATYAQGNTEAFFGQGTRLTVV.

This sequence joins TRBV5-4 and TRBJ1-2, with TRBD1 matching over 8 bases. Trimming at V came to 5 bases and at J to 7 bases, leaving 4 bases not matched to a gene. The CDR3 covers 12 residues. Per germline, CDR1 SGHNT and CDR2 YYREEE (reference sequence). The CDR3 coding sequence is TGTGCCAGCAGTACCACAGGGGGTGGCTACACCTTC. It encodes CASSTTGGGYTF. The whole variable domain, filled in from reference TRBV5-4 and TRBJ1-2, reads ETGVTQSPTHLIKTRGQQVTLRCSSQSGHNTVSWYQQALGQGPQFIFQYYREEENGRGNFPPRFSGLQFPNYSSELNVNALELDDSALYLCASSTTGGGYTFGSGTRLTVV.

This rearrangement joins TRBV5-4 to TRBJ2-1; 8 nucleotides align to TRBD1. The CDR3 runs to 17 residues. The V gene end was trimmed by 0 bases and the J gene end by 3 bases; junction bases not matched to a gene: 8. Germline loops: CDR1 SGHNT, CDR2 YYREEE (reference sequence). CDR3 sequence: CASSLGGTGQYYNEQFF. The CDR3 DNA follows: TGTGCCAGCAGCTTGGGGGGGACAGGCCAATACTACAATGAGCAGTTCTTC.

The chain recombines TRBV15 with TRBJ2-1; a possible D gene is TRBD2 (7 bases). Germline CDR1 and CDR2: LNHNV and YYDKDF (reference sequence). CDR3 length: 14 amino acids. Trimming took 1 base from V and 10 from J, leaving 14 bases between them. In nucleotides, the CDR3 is TGTGCCACCAGCAGAGTGGGGGGGGCCTGGGAGCAGTTCTTC. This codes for CATSRVGGAWEQFF.